This T cell receptor (beta chain) was captured in a study of read filtering for tumor transcriptome and immune sequencing. Whole-study context: About 8 patients were R-ISS I, approximately 15 were R-ISS II, 6 or 7 were R-ISS III. After DNase treatment, RNA was made into whole-transcriptome libraries.

The CDR3 extends over 14 amino acids. Germline trimming cut 4 bases from V and 7 bases from J; bases unmatched to any gene: 4. Germline loops: CDR1 SGHAT, CDR2 FQNNGV. General observations from the study: Correlation between methods rose after single-read clonotypes were removed.

This clonotype was seen ten or more times. Its target is unknown. Molecular barcoded adaptors covering alpha/delta and beta/gamma chains were used on approximately 400 ng RNA. TCRdb processed the reads anew with MiXCR; each CDR3 protein has one entry. The table lists more than 100,000 distinct CDR3 sequences, over 10% of them singletons. V gene TRBV11-2 combines with J gene TRBJ2-1; 10 bases agree with TRBD1. The TCR was taken from a donor at least 40 years old with multiple myeloma. The sample was a population of CD138-negative cells sorted from bone marrow. The CDR3 loop reads CASSSGQGWNEQFF. CDR3 in DNA: TGTGCCAGCAGCTCGGGACAGGGGTGGAATGAGCAGTTCTTC.